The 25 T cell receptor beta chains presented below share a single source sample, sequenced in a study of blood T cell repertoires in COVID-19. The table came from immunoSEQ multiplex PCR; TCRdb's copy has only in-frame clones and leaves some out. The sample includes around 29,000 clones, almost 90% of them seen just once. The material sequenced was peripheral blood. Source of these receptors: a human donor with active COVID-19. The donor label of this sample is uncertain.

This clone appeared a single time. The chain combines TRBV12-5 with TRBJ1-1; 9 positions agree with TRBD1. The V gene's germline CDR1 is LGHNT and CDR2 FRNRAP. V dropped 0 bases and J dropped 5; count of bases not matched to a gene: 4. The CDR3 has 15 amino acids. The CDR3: CASGLVLTGGTEAFF. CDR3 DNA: TGTGCTAGTGGTTTGGTACTGACAGGGGGAACTGAAGCTTTCTTT.

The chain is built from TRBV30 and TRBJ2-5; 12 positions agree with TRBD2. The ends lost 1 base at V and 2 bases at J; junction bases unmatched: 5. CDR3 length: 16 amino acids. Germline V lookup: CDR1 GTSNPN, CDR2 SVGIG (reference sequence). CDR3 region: CAWSGSSGGGQETQYF. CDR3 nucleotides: TGTGCCTGGAGTGGGTCTAGCGGGGGGGGACAAGAGACCCAGTACTTC.

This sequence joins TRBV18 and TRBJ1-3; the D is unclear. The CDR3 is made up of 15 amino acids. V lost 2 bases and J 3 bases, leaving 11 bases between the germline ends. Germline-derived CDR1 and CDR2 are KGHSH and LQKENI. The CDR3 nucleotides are TGTGCCAGCTCACCAAGGATCGGGGTTGGAAACACCATATATTTT. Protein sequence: CASSPRIGVGNTIYF.

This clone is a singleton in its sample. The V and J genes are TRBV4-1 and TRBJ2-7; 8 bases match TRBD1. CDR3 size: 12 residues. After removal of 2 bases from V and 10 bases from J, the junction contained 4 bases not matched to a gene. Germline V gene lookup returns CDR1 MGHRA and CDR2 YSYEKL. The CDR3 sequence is CASSQLQGDQYF. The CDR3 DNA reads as TGCGCCAGCAGCCAACTACAGGGGGACCAGTACTTC.

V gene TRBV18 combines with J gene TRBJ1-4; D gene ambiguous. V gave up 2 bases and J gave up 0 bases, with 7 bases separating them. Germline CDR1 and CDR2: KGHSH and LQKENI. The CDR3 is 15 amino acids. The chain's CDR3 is CASSPSGATNEKLFF. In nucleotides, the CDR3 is TGTGCCAGCTCACCATCGGGAGCAACTAATGAAAAACTGTTTTTT.

CDR3 region: CASSVLQTHSGNTIYF. The CDR3 nucleotides are TGTGCCAGCAGTGTTCTGCAGACTCACTCTGGAAACACCATATATTTT. V and J are TRBV2 and TRBJ1-3; unclear D gene. The CDR3 extends over 16 amino acids. In germline, CDR1 is SNHLY, CDR2 FYNNEI. V lost 4 bases to trimming and J lost 0 bases, with 13 bases between them.

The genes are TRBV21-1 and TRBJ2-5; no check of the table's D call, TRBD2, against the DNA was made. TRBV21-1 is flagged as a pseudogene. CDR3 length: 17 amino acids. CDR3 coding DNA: TGTGCCAGCAGCAGATCTAGCGGGGGGGCAGGATGGGAGACCCAGTACTTC. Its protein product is CASSRSSGGAGWETQYF.

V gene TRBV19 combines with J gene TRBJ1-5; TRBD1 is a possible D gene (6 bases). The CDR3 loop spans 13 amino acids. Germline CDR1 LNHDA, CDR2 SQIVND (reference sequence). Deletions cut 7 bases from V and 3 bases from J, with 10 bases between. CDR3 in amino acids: CASKDSLNQPQHF. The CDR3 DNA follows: TGTGCCAGTAAGGACAGCCTCAATCAGCCCCAGCATTTT.

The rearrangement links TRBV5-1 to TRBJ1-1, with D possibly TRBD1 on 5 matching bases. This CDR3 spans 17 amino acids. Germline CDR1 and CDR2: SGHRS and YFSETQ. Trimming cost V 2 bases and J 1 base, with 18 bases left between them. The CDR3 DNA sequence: TGCGCCAGCAGCTTCCAGGGTCTCGGTGGTAGGAACACTGAAGCTTTCTTT. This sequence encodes CASSFQGLGGRNTEAFF.

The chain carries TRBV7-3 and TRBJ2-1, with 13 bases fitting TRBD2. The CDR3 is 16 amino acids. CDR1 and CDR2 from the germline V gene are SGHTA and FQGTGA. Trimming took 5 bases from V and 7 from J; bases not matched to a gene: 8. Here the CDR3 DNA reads TGTGCCAGCAGCCCCCGACCGACTAGCGGGGGGAATGAGCAGTTCTTC. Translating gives CASSPRPTSGGNEQFF.

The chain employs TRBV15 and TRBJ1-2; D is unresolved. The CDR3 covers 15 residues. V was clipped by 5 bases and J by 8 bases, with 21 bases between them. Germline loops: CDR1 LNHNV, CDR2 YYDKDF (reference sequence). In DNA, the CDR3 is TGTGCCACCAGCGCTACCCCCGGGTCCCTTGGGGGCTACACCTTC. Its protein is CATSATPGSLGGYTF.

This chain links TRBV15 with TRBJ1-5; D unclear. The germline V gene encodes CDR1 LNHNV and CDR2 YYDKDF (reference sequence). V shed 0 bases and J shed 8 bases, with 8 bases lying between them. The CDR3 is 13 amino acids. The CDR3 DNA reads TGTGCCACCAGCAGAGATCGTGAGGAGCCCCAGCATTTT. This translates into CATSRDREEPQHF.

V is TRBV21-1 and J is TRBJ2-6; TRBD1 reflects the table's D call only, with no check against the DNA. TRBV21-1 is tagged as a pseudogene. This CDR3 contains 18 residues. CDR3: CASSPRTGNVFGANVLTF. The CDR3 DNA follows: TGTGCCAGCAGCCCAAGGACAGGGAACGTCTTTGGGGCCAACGTCCTGACTTTC.

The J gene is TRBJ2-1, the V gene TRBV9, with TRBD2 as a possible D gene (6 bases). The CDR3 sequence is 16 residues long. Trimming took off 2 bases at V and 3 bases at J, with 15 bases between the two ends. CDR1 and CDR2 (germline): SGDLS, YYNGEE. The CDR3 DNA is TGTGCCAGCAGCGTTTCTCCGGGACTCAACTACAATGAGCAGTTCTTC. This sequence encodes CASSVSPGLNYNEQFF.

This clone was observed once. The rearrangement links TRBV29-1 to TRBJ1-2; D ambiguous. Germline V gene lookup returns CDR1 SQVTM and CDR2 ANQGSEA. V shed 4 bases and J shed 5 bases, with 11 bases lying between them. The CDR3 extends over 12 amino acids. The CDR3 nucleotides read TGCAGCGTTGTCGTGAGGGCGTATGGCTACACCTTC. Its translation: CSVVVRAYGYTF.

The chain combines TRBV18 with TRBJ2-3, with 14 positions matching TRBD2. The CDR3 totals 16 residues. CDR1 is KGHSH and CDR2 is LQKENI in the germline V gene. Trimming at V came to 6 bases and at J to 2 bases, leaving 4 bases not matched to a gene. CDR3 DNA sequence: TGTGCCAGCTCCAGGACTAGCGGGGGGCACACAGATACGCAGTATTTT. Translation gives CASSRTSGGHTDTQYF.

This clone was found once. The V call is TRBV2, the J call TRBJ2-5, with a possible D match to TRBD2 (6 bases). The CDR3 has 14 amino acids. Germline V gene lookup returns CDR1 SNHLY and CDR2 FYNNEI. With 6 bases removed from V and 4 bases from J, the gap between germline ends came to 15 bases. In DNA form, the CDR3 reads TGTGCCAGCAGGTTAGCGGTTGGACTAGAGACCCAGTACTTC. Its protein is CASRLAVGLETQYF. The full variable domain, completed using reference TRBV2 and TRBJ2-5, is EPEVTQTPSHQVTQMGQEVILRCVPISNHLYFYWYRQILGQKVEFLVSFYNNEISEKSEIFDDQFSVERPDGSNFTLKIRSTKLEDSAMYFCASRLAVGLETQYFGPGTRLLVL.

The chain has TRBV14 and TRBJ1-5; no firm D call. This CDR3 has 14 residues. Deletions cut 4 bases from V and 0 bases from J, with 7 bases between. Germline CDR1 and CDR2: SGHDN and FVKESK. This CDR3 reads CASSPVHSNQPQHF. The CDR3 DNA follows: TGTGCCAGCAGCCCGGTCCATAGCAATCAGCCCCAGCATTTT.

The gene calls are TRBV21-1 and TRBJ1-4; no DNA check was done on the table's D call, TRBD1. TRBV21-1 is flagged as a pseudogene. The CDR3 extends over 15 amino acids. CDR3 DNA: TGTGCCAGCAGAATAACGAAGCAGGTCGGTGAAAAACTGTTTTTT. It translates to CASRITKQVGEKLFF.

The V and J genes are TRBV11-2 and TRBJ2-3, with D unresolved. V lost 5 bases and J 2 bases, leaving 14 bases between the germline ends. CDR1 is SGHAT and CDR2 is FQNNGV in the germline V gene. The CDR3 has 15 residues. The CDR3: CASSPLLSPTDTQYF. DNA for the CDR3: TGTGCCAGCAGCCCCCTTCTTAGTCCCACAGATACGCAGTATTTT.

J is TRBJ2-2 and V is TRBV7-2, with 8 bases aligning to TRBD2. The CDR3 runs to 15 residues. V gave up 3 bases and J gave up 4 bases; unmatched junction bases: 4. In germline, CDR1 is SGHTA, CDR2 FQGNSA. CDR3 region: CASSLGLVGTGELFF. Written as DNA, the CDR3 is TGTGCCAGCAGCTTGGGACTAGTCGGCACCGGGGAGCTGTTTTTT.

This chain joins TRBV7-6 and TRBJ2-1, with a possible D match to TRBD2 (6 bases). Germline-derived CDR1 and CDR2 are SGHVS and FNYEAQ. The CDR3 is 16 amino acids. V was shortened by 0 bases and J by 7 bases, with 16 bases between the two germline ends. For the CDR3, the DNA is TGTGCCAGCAGCTTAGCGAGCGGGTTAGTTTGGAATGAGCAGTTCTTC. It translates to CASSLASGLVWNEQFF.

The CDR3 loop reads CASSQEMRARGSGNTIYF. The CDR3 nucleotides read TGCGCCAGCAGCCAAGAAATGAGGGCCAGGGGCTCTGGAAACACCATATATTTT. The genes are TRBV4-1 and TRBJ1-3; TRBD1 might be the D (6 bases). The CDR3 runs 18 residues. Looked up from germline, CDR1 is MGHRA and CDR2 is YSYEKL. The V end lost 0 bases, the J end lost 0 bases, and 15 bases lay between the germline ends.

The DNA of the CDR3 is TGTGCCAGCAGCTCGGGGACTAGCGGGGGGGACTACGAGCAGTACTTC. It yields the protein CASSSGTSGGDYEQYF. This rearrangement joins TRBV5-4 to TRBJ2-7; TRBD2 agrees at 16 bases. The ends lost 3 bases at V and 3 bases at J; junction bases unmatched: 3. Looked up from germline, CDR1 is SGHNT and CDR2 is YYREEE (reference sequence). The CDR3 consists of 16 residues.

CDR3 protein: CASSPTGLSPLHF. The CDR3 nucleotides are TGTGCCAGTAGTCCGACAGGGTTGTCACCCCTCCACTTT. The chain carries TRBV19 and TRBJ1-6, with 7 nucleotides matching TRBD1. With V trimmed by 5 bases and J by 10 bases, 5 bases remained unmatched. The CDR3 length is 13 residues. Looked up from germline, CDR1 is LNHDA and CDR2 is SQIVND (reference sequence).